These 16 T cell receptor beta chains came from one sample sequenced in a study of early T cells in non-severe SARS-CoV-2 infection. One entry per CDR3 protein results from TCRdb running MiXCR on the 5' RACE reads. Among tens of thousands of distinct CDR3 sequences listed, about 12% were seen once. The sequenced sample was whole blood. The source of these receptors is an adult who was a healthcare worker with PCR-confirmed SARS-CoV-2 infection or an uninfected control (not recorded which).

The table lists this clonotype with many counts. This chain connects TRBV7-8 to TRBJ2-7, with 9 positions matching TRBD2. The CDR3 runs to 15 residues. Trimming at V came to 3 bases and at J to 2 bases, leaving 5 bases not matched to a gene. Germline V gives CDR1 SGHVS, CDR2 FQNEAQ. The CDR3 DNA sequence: TGTGCCAGCAGCTTTGTGGTAGCGGGAGCCTACGAGCAGTACTTC. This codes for CASSFVVAGAYEQYF.

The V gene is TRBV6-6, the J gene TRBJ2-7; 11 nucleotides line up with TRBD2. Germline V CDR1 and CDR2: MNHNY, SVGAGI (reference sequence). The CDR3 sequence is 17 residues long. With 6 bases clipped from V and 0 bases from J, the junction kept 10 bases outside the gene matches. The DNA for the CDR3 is TGTGCCAGCAGGCCAACTAGCGGGAGTCCTAGCTCCTACGAGCAGTACTTC. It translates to CASRPTSGSPSSYEQYF.

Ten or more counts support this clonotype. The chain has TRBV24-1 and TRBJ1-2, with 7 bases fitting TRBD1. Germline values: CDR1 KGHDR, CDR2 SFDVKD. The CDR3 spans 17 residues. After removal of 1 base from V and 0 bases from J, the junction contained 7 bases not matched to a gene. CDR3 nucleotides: TGTGCCACCAGTGATTTCTGCAAGGGACAGCCTAACTATGGCTACACCTTC. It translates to CATSDFCKGQPNYGYTF.

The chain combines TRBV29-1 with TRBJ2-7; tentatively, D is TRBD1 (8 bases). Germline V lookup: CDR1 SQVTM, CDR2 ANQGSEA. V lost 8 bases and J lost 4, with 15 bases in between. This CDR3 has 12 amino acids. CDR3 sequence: CSTTGEGYEQYF. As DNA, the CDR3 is TGCAGCACGACAGGGGAGGGGTACGAGCAGTACTTC.

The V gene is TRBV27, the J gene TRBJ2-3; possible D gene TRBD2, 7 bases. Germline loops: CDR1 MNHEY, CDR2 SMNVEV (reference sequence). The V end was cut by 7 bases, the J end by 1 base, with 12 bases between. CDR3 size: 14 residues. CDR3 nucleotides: TGTGCCAGCAACAGGGAGGGGGGCACAGATACGCAGTATTTT. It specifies CASNREGGTDTQYF.

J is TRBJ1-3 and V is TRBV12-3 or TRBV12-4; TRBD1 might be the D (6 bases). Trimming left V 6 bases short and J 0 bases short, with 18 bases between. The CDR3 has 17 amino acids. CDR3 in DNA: TGTGCCAGCAGCACCGGGACATCGATCCTCTCTGGAAACACCATATATTTT. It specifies CASSTGTSILSGNTIYF.

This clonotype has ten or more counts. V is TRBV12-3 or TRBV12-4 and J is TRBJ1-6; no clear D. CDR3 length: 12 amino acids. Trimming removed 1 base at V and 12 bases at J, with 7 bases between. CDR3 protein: CASSLGVGPLHF. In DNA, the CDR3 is TGTGCCAGCAGTTTAGGGGTGGGACCCCTCCACTTT.

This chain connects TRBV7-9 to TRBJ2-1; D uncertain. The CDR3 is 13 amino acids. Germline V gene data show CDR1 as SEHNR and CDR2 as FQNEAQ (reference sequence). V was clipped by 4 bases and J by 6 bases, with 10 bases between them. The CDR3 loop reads CASSSGYFNEQFF. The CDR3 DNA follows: TGTGCCAGCAGCTCAGGTTACTTCAATGAGCAGTTCTTC.

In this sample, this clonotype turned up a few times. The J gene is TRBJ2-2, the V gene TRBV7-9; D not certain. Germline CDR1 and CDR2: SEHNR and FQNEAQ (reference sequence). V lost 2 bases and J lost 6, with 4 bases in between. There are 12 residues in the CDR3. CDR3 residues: CASSLNSGELFF. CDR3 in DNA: TGTGCCAGCAGCTTAAATTCCGGGGAGCTGTTTTTT.

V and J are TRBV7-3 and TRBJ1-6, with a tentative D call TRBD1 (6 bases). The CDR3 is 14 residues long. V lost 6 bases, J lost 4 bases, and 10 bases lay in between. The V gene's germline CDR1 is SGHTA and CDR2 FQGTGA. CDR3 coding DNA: TGTGCCAGCAGTCAGGGGCCGTATAATTCACCCCTCCACTTT. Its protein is CASSQGPYNSPLHF.

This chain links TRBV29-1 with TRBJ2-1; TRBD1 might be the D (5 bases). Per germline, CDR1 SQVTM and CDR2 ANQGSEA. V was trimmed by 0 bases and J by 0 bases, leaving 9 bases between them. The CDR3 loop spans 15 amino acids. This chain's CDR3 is CSVEDEQDSYNEQFF. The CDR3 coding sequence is TGCAGCGTTGAAGATGAACAGGACTCCTACAATGAGCAGTTCTTC.

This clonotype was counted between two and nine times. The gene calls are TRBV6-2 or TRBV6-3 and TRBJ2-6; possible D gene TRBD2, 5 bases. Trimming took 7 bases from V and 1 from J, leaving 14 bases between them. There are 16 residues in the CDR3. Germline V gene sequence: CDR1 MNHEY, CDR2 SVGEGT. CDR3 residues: CASNLGWRSGANVLTF. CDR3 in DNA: TGTGCCAGCAACCTCGGGTGGAGGTCTGGGGCCAACGTCCTGACTTTC.

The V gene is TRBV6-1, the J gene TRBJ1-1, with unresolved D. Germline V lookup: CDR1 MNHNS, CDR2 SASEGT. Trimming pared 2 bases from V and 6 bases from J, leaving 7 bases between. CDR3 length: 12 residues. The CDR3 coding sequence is TGTGCCAGCAGTGAAATCTTTGCTGAAGCTTTCTTT. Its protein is CASSEIFAEAFF.

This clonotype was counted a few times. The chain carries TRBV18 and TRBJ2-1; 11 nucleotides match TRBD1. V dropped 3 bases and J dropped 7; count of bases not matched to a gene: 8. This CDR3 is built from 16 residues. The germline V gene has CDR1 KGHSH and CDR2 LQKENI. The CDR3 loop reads CASSPRTGGLGNEQFF. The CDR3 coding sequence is TGTGCCAGCTCACCGCGGACAGGGGGCTTGGGGAATGAGCAGTTCTTC.

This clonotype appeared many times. CDR3 sequence: CSAGVGYEQYF. CDR3 DNA sequence: TGCAGTGCCGGGGTAGGCTACGAGCAGTACTTC. The J gene is TRBJ2-7, the V gene TRBV20-1; D possibly corresponds to TRBD2 (5 bases). CDR1 is DFQATT and CDR2 is SNEGSKA in the germline V gene (reference sequence). The ends were cut back, 6 bases at V and 3 bases at J, with 9 bases in the middle. CDR3 length: 11 residues.

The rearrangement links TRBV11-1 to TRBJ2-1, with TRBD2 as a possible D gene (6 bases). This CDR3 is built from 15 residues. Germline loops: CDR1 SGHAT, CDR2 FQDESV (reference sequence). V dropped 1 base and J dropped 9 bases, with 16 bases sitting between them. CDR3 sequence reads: CASSLVSGEYSEQFF. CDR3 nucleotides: TGTGCCAGCAGCTTAGTATCGGGGGAGTATAGTGAGCAGTTCTTC.